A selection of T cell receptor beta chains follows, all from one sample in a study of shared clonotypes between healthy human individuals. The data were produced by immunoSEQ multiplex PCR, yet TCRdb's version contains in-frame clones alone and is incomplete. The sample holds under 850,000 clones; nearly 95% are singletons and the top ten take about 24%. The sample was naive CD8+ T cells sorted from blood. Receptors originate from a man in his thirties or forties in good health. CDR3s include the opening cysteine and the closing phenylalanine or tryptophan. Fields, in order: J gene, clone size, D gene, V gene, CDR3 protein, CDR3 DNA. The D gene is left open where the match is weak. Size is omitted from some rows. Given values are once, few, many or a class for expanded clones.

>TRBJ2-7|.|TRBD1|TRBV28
CASSFARDRGYYEQYF
TGTGCCAGCAGTTTCGCCCGGGACAGGGGATACTACGAGCAGTACTTC
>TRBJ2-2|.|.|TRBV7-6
CASSLGPTGELFF
TGTGCCAGCAGCTTAGGTCCTACCGGGGAGCTGTTTTTT
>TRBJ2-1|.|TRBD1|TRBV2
CASSTTGTGTYEQFF
TGTGCCAGCAGTACTACCGGGACAGGGACTTATGAGCAGTTCTTC
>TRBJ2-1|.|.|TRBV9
CASSDYNGNEQFF
TGTGCCAGCAGCGATTACAATGGGAATGAGCAGTTCTTC
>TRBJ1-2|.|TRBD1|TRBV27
CASSKTGAGYTF
TGTGCCAGCAGTAAAACAGGGGCAGGCTACACCTTC
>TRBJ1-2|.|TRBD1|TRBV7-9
CASSLTTGGSFDYTF
TGTGCCAGCAGCTTAACGACAGGGGGCAGCTTTGACTACACCTTC
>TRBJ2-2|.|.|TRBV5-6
CASSLALDGSVGELFF
TGTGCCAGCAGCTTGGCTCTTGACGGGTCGGTCGGGGAGCTGTTTTTT
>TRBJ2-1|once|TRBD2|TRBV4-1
CASSQVLAPYNEQFF
TGCGCCAGCAGCCAAGTACTAGCGCCCTACAATGAGCAGTTCTTC
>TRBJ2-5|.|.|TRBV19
CASTETGLAVETQYF
TGTGCCAGTACCGAAACAGGGTTGGCGGTGGAGACCCAGTACTTC
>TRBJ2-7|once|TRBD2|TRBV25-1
CASSEYGGGYEQYF
TGTGCCAGCAGTGAATATGGGGGGGGCTACGAGCAGTACTTC
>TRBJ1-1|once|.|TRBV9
CASSVEGVVNTEAFF
TGTGCCAGCAGCGTAGAGGGAGTAGTGAACACTGAAGCTTTCTTT
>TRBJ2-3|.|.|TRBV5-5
CASSSSGSTDTQYF
TGTGCCAGCAGCTCAAGCGGGAGCACAGATACGCAGTATTTT
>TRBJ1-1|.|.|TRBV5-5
CASSLDRDRANTEAFF
TGTGCCAGCAGCTTGGACAGGGATCGTGCTAACACTGAAGCTTTCTTT
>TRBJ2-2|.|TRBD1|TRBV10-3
CAISGTGFSGELFF
TGTGCCATCAGCGGGACAGGGTTTTCCGGGGAGCTGTTTTTT
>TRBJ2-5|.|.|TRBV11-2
CASSSWAEQETQYF
TGTGCCAGCAGCTCCTGGGCAGAGCAAGAGACCCAGTACTTC
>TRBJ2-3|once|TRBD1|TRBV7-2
CASSLPRTGNVLKPDTQYF
TGTGCCAGCAGCTTACCAAGGACAGGCAACGTTTTAAAACCAGATACGCAGTATTTT
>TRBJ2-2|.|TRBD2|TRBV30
CAWSVTSGRVDTGELFF
TGTGCCTGGAGTGTCACTAGCGGGAGGGTAGACACCGGGGAGCTGTTTTTT
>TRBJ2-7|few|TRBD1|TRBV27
CASRTGVYEQYF
TGTGCCAGCAGGACAGGGGTCTACGAGCAGTACTTC
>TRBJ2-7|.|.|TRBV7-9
CASSPTLTPEKYF
TGTGCCAGCAGCCCCACTTTGACCCCAGAGAAGTACTTC